This TCR beta chain was sequenced in a study of blood T cells in healthy people across ages. A second PCR, run for about 7 to 11 cycles, used a sample-barcoded 5' primer plus a J-beta primer mix. TCRdb re-called the 5' RACE reads with MiXCR, one entry per CDR3 protein. The sample consists of about 780,000 distinct CDR3 sequences, more than 35% of them appearing once. This CDR3 contains 15 residues. V dropped 6 bases and J dropped 4 bases, with 18 bases sitting between them. This TCR was sampled from a man older than 75 in good health. The rearrangement joins TRBV12-3 or TRBV12-4 to TRBJ2-5; D might be TRBD2 (7 bases). Sequenced material: blood. The CDR3 reads CASRVGGASGETQYF. In DNA form, the CDR3 reads TGTGCCAGCAGGGTAGGGGGGGCTAGCGGAGAGACCCAGTACTTC.